A single sample is the source of the 18 T cell receptor beta chains below, sequenced in a study of T cells in Graves' hyperthyroidism and ophthalmopathy. From RNA transcripts, TCR beta CDR3 regions were amplified. Carried out on the TCR CDR3, a first-round RT-PCR used the HTBI primer set. TCRdb itself ran the multiplex PCR reads through MiXCR, one entry per CDR3 protein. The sample holds 300,000 to 400,000 distinct CDR3 sequences; around a sixth are singletons and the top ten take roughly 49%. The specimen was blood. The receptors come from a woman in her forties or fifties with Graves' hyperthyroidism.

V and J are TRBV2 and TRBJ2-1; the match to TRBD2 covers 9 bases. Germline trimming cut 6 bases from V and 10 bases from J; bases unmatched to any gene: 10. In germline, CDR1 is SNHLY, CDR2 FYNNEI. The CDR3 runs to 14 residues. The CDR3 sequence is CASRGAGGPREQFF. DNA for the CDR3: TGTGCCAGCAGAGGGGCGGGGGGGCCGAGAGAGCAGTTCTTC. The full variable domain, its missing parts supplied by reference TRBV2 and TRBJ2-1, is EPEVTQTPSHQVTQMGQEVILRCVPISNHLYFYWYRQILGQKVEFLVSFYNNEISEKSEIFDDQFSVERPDGSNFTLKIRSTKLEDSAMYFCASRGAGGPREQFFGPGTRLTVL.

At least ten counts were recorded for this clonotype. The V gene is TRBV3-1, the J gene TRBJ1-6; D remains ambiguous. The germline CDR1 and CDR2 sequences are LGHDT and YNNKEL (reference sequence). This CDR3 comprises 13 residues. Trimming took off 0 bases at V and 8 bases at J, with 5 bases between the two ends. The CDR3 loop reads CASSQDRDSPLHF. CDR3 sequence (DNA): TGTGCCAGCAGCCAAGATAGGGATTCACCCCTCCACTTT.

This clonotype was observed at least ten times. The rearrangement links TRBV2 to TRBJ2-3; D ambiguous. This CDR3 is 15 amino acids long. Between the trimmed V and J ends, which lost 4 bases and 0 bases, there was a span of 11 bases. Germline CDR1 reads SNHLY; CDR2 reads FYNNEI. The CDR3 bases are TGTGCCAGCAGTGTGGATGATCCTAGCACAGATACGCAGTATTTT. It codes for CASSVDDPSTDTQYF.

This clonotype was seen repeatedly, ten times or more. This sequence joins TRBV12-3 or TRBV12-4 and TRBJ2-1; D remains unclear. V lost 3 bases and J 6 bases, leaving 6 bases between the germline ends. The CDR3 has 12 amino acids. The CDR3 region is CASSFFSNEQFF. The CDR3 DNA is TGTGCCAGCAGTTTTTTTTCCAATGAGCAGTTCTTC.

This clonotype was seen repeatedly, ten times or more. The CDR3 protein is CASSPPTASYEQYV. The CDR3 bases are TGTGCCAGCTCACCACCGACAGCTAGTTACGAGCAGTACGTC. The gene calls are TRBV18 and TRBJ2-7; D possibly corresponds to TRBD1 (5 bases). Trimming removed 0 bases from V and 4 bases from J, with 10 bases in between. The CDR3 has 14 amino acids. Germline V gives CDR1 KGHSH, CDR2 LQKENI.

This clonotype showed up many times. The J gene is TRBJ2-1, the V gene TRBV3-1; perhaps TRBD2 as D (5 bases). The V gene lost 0 bases and the J gene lost 10 bases, with 16 bases spanning the gap. Germline lookup yields CDR1 LGHDT and CDR2 YNNKEL (reference sequence). The CDR3 length is 15 residues. CDR3 nucleotide sequence: TGTGCCAGCAGCCAAGATAGTTTGGGCTCGGGGGAGCAGTTCTTC. Its translation: CASSQDSLGSGEQFF.

This clonotype was counted a few times. The chain couples TRBV5-1 to TRBJ2-7; D may be TRBD1 (6 bases). The CDR3 covers 13 residues. Germline CDR1 and CDR2: SGHRS and YFSETQ. V lost 5 bases, J lost 3 bases, and 12 bases lay in between. CDR3 nucleotide sequence: TGCGCCAGCAGGGGGGTGACAGGCTACGAGCAGTACTTC. Translating it yields CASRGVTGYEQYF.

This clonotype was observed many times. The chain has TRBV5-6 and TRBJ1-4, with 7 bases aligning to TRBD1. Germline CDR1 and CDR2: SGHDT and YYEEEE. CDR3 length equals 16 residues. The junction had 11 bases not matched to a gene; V was cut back by 1 base and J by 8 bases. The CDR3 sequence is CASSLRQGGLQEKLFF. For the CDR3, the DNA is TGTGCCAGCAGCTTGCGCCAGGGGGGTTTACAAGAAAAACTGTTTTTT.

This clonotype was picked up a small number of times. Possible read error: a much larger clone is one base away. The chain combines TRBV27 with TRBJ2-7; TRBD2 matches at 12 bases. Germline V CDR1 and CDR2: MNHEY, SMNVEV (reference sequence). This CDR3 contains 16 residues. This CDR3 is CAGSGRTSGTTYEQYF. The CDR3 bases are TGTGCCGGCAGTGGCCGGACTAGCGGGACCACCTACGAGCAGTACTTC.

This clonotype was seen many times. The chain carries TRBV28 and TRBJ1-2; 10 bases are shared with TRBD1. J was trimmed by 6 bases and V by 7 bases; bases with no gene match: 11. Germline CDR1 MDHEN, CDR2 SYDVKM. The CDR3 covers 15 residues. Here the CDR3 DNA reads TGTGCCAGCAACAAACCGGGACAGGGGTTCGATGGCTACACCTTC. It is translated as CASNKPGQGFDGYTF.

This clonotype was seen only a few times. The chain has TRBV12-3 or TRBV12-4 and TRBJ1-1; D is possibly TRBD1 (6 bases). The CDR3 runs 14 residues. Trimming cost V 3 bases and J 3 bases, with 11 bases left between them. CDR3 nucleotide sequence: TGTGCCAGCAGTTTCGCAGGGGCGGACACTGAAGCTTTCTTT. It translates to CASSFAGADTEAFF.

The chain has TRBV10-3 and TRBJ1-2; unclear D gene. This CDR3 is 15 amino acids long. From germline, CDR1 is ENHRY and CDR2 SYGVKD. V was clipped by 3 bases and J by 5 bases, with 16 bases between them. This CDR3 reads CAISDPREGEYGYTF. CDR3 sequence (DNA): TGTGCCATCAGTGACCCGAGGGAGGGAGAATATGGCTACACCTTC.

The chain recombines TRBV20-1 with TRBJ1-6, with a weak D call TRBD1 (6 bases). V lost 5 bases and J 10 bases, leaving 15 bases between the germline ends. Germline V gives CDR1 DFQATT, CDR2 SNEGSKA (reference sequence). CDR3 size: 13 residues. As DNA, the CDR3 is TGCAGTGCTCATCCTCCAGGGGAATCACCCCTCCACTTT. Translating gives CSAHPPGESPLHF.

This clonotype showed up many times. This chain joins TRBV20-1 and TRBJ2-3; 9 nucleotides match TRBD1. The CDR3 contains 15 residues. V was clipped by 4 bases and J by 4 bases; unmatched bases: 9. Germline CDR1 and CDR2: DFQATT and SNEGSKA (reference sequence). DNA for the CDR3: TGCAGTGCTACAAGGACAGGGGTGGTTTCAGATACGCAGTATTTT. Protein product: CSATRTGVVSDTQYF.

This sequence joins TRBV20-1 and TRBJ2-7; TRBD2 agrees at 7 bases. Germline lookup yields CDR1 DFQATT and CDR2 SNEGSKA (reference sequence). The CDR3 consists of 13 residues. Trimming at V came to 2 bases and at J to 7 bases, leaving 8 bases not matched to a gene. Here the CDR3 DNA reads TGCAGTGCTAGAAGGCCGGGAGCGGGGGAGCAGTACTTC. Its translation: CSARRPGAGEQYF.

This clonotype was seen more than once but under ten times. This chain connects TRBV20-1 to TRBJ2-5, with 11 bases matching TRBD2. Germline V gives CDR1 DFQATT, CDR2 SNEGSKA (reference sequence). The CDR3 extends over 17 amino acids. V trimming: 4 bases; J trimming: 2 bases; junction bases outside the gene matches: 12. The CDR3 DNA reads as TGCAGTGCTACGAGGCCTAGCGGGAGGATAGGGCAAGAGACCCAGTACTTC. Its translation is CSATRPSGRIGQETQYF.

The chain employs TRBV7-3 and TRBJ2-3, with D perhaps TRBD1 or TRBD2 (5 bases each). The CDR3 contains 15 residues. Germline V gene lookup returns CDR1 SGHTA and CDR2 FQGTGA. Trimming removed 0 bases at V and 5 bases at J, with 12 bases between. As DNA, the CDR3 is TGTGCCAGCAGCTTAACGGGGACCCCGATAGATACGCAGTATTTT. As protein: CASSLTGTPIDTQYF.

V is TRBV6-1 and J is TRBJ1-5; D unresolved. The V gene lost 1 base and the J gene lost 7 bases, with 14 bases spanning the gap. Germline assignment: CDR1 MNHNS and CDR2 SASEGT. The CDR3 length is 15 residues. The CDR3 bases are TGTGCCAGCAGTGAAGTTGGGATCGGAAGCCAGCCCCAGCATTTT. It encodes CASSEVGIGSQPQHF.